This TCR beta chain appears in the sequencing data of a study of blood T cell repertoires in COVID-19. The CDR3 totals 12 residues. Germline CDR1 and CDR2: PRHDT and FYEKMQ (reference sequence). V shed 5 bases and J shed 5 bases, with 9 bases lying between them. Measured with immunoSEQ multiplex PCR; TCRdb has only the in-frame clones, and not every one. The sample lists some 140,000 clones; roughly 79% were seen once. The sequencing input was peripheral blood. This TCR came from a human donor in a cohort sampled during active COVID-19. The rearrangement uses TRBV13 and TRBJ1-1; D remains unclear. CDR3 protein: CASSPRWTEAFF. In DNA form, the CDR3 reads TGTGCCAGCAGCCCGCGCTGGACTGAAGCTTTCTTT.